This TCR beta chain was sequenced for a study of PD-1 blockade in mismatch repair-deficient tumors. About the study: Patients had 11 to 13 mismatch repair-deficient cancer types and were previously treated and progressing. Findings and limits, study-wide: After pembrolizumab, tumor-resident clones rose rapidly, then generally contracted before radiologic responses.

Germline lookup yields CDR1 LNHDA and CDR2 SQIVND (reference sequence). The CDR3 loop spans 15 amino acids. Trimming pared 3 bases from V and 7 bases from J, leaving 19 bases between. Sequencing was performed with immunoSEQ multiplex PCR; in TCRdb, only in-frame clones are kept and a portion is missing. Of around 100,000 clones listed, over 75% are singletons. Comments on this clone: What it binds is not known.

PCR or immunohistochemistry showed mismatch repair deficiency in every enrolled patient. TCRs were sequenced from three patients responding to pembrolizumab. V usage is TRBV19 and J usage is TRBJ2-7, with D perhaps TRBD2 (5 bases). The sequence came from an adult with mismatch repair-deficient cancer. The specimen comprised peripheral blood, sampled approximately 35 weeks after starting pembrolizumab. CDR3 nucleotides: TGTGCCAGTAGTATCAGAGTTGTCGGGATCGGGGAGCAGTACTTC. It translates to CASSIRVVGIGEQYF.